The rows below give T cell receptor beta chains drawn from one sample of a study of T cell repertoires in cytomegalovirus infection. TCRdb analysed the reads with MiXCR anew, one entry per CDR3 protein. This repertoire shows about 450,000 distinct CDR3 sequences, approximately 32% found once; its top ten account for around 13%. The sequencing sample was made of PBMCs. The source of these receptors is a human donor in good health (CMV status not recorded). Some clones in this sample may be carry-over from other donors' samples. The CDR3 runs from the conserved cysteine through the conserved F or W. Each record gives: clone size, V gene, J gene, D gene, CDR3 DNA, CDR3 protein. A D gene is named only where the DNA matches it firmly. Where a row states a size, it is once, few, many or the class of an expanded clone; other rows omit it.

clone_size: few
v_call: TRBV6-6
j_call: TRBJ1-5
d_call: -
cdr3_nt: TGTGCCAGCAGTTACGACGCAGGGCCGAGTCAGCCCCAGCATTTT
cdr3_aa: CASSYDAGPSQPQHF

clone_size: many
v_call: TRBV7-2
j_call: TRBJ2-3
d_call: -
cdr3_nt: TGTGCCAGCAGCCTGCGGGACGTCTTCACAGATACGCAGTATTTT
cdr3_aa: CASSLRDVFTDTQYF

clone_size: -
v_call: TRBV12-3/TRBV12-4
j_call: TRBJ2-7
d_call: -
cdr3_nt: TGTGCCAGCAGTTTCTCGGTCGGACCCTACGAGCAGTACTTC
cdr3_aa: CASSFSVGPYEQYF

clone_size: many
v_call: TRBV7-8
j_call: TRBJ2-5
d_call: TRBD2
cdr3_nt: TGTGCCAGCAGCCCAGGGGCTAGCGGGGACCAAGAGACCCAGTACTTC
cdr3_aa: CASSPGASGDQETQYF

clone_size: few
v_call: TRBV6-2/TRBV6-3
j_call: TRBJ2-3
d_call: TRBD1
cdr3_nt: TGTGCCAGCAGCCCTTCGCGGACAGGAGTTGGTACGCAGTATTTT
cdr3_aa: CASSPSRTGVGTQYF

clone_size: -
v_call: TRBV6-6
j_call: TRBJ2-5
d_call: TRBD1
cdr3_nt: TGTGCCAGCAGCCGGACAGGGCCAGAGACCCAGTACTTC
cdr3_aa: CASSRTGPETQYF

clone_size: many
v_call: TRBV11-2
j_call: TRBJ2-7
d_call: -
cdr3_nt: TGTGCCAGCAGCTTAGGGAGACAGTCCTACGAGCAGTACTTC
cdr3_aa: CASSLGRQSYEQYF

clone_size: many
v_call: TRBV28
j_call: TRBJ1-6
d_call: -
cdr3_nt: TGTGCCAGCAGTTCCCCGGACATGAGCTCCTATAATTCACCCCTCCACTTT
cdr3_aa: CASSSPDMSSYNSPLHF

clone_size: few
v_call: TRBV7-2
j_call: TRBJ2-1
d_call: TRBD2
cdr3_nt: TGTGCCAGCAGCCCAGAGGGCAGCGGGGTTTTCCCGGAGCAGTTCTTC
cdr3_aa: CASSPEGSGVFPEQFF

clone_size: -
v_call: TRBV4-3
j_call: TRBJ1-4
d_call: -
cdr3_nt: TGCGCCAGCAGCCAAGGGCTAGGCTATTTAGAAAAACTGTTTTTT
cdr3_aa: CASSQGLGYLEKLFF

clone_size: -
v_call: TRBV12-3/TRBV12-4
j_call: TRBJ1-5
d_call: TRBD1
cdr3_nt: TGTGCCAGCAGCCGGGACAGGGGAGAGCAGCCCCAGCATTTT
cdr3_aa: CASSRDRGEQPQHF

clone_size: many
v_call: TRBV7-9
j_call: TRBJ1-6
d_call: TRBD1
cdr3_nt: TGTGCCAGCAGCCTTCAGGGGGTAGAAACCTATAATTCACCCCTCCACTTT
cdr3_aa: CASSLQGVETYNSPLHF

clone_size: few
v_call: TRBV12-3/TRBV12-4
j_call: TRBJ2-3
d_call: TRBD1
cdr3_nt: TGTGCCAGCAGTTGGACAGGGGAACGGGCAGATACGCAGTATTTT
cdr3_aa: CASSWTGERADTQYF

clone_size: few
v_call: TRBV6-6
j_call: TRBJ2-1
d_call: TRBD1
cdr3_nt: TGTGCCAGCAGTGTTGGGGACAGGGGATTTTACAATGAGCAGTTCTTC
cdr3_aa: CASSVGDRGFYNEQFF

clone_size: -
v_call: TRBV15
j_call: TRBJ2-7
d_call: -
cdr3_nt: TGTGCCACCAGCAGGGAAGACAGGTCCTCCTCCTACGAGCAGTACTTC
cdr3_aa: CATSREDRSSSYEQYF

clone_size: many
v_call: TRBV11-2
j_call: TRBJ1-2
d_call: -
cdr3_nt: TGTGCCAGCAGCGTCCCGGGCGGGGTAGCTAACTATGGCTACACCTTC
cdr3_aa: CASSVPGGVANYGYTF

clone_size: many
v_call: TRBV7-2
j_call: TRBJ1-6
d_call: -
cdr3_nt: TGTGCCAGCAGGGACAAAAGGTCGAGCTCCTATAATTCACCCCTCCACTTT
cdr3_aa: CASRDKRSSSYNSPLHF

clone_size: few
v_call: TRBV2
j_call: TRBJ1-5
d_call: -
cdr3_nt: TGTGCCAGCAGTGAAGCGCGAGGGGGACGCAATCAGCCCCAGCATTTT
cdr3_aa: CASSEARGGRNQPQHF

clone_size: -
v_call: TRBV6-2/TRBV6-3
j_call: TRBJ2-1
d_call: -
cdr3_nt: TGTGCCAGCAGTTTAGGGTATGTGAATGAGCAGTTCTTC
cdr3_aa: CASSLGYVNEQFF

clone_size: few
v_call: TRBV7-2
j_call: TRBJ2-5
d_call: TRBD2
cdr3_nt: TGTGCCAGCAGTTCAATCAGCGGGGGGGGATTCGAGACCCAGTACTTC
cdr3_aa: CASSSISGGGFETQYF

clone_size: -
v_call: TRBV12-3/TRBV12-4
j_call: TRBJ2-1
d_call: TRBD1
cdr3_nt: TGTGCCAGCAGCCGGAACAGGGGGGAGTACAATGAGCAGTTCTTC
cdr3_aa: CASSRNRGEYNEQFF

clone_size: -
v_call: TRBV2
j_call: TRBJ2-7
d_call: TRBD1
cdr3_nt: TGTGCCAGCAGTGAAGGGGAGACAGGGCTCTCCTACGAGCAGTACTTC
cdr3_aa: CASSEGETGLSYEQYF

clone_size: once
v_call: TRBV20-1
j_call: TRBJ1-6
d_call: TRBD1
cdr3_nt: TGCAGTGTCCGGCCGGGACAGCTTAATTCACCCCTCCACTTT
cdr3_aa: CSVRPGQLNSPLHF

clone_size: many
v_call: TRBV6-1
j_call: TRBJ2-5
d_call: -
cdr3_nt: TGTGCCAGCAGTGCGGACCCCTCGGTGGGGACCCAGTACTTC
cdr3_aa: CASSADPSVGTQYF

clone_size: -
v_call: TRBV28
j_call: TRBJ2-7
d_call: TRBD1
cdr3_nt: TGTGCCAGCAGTTGGACAGGCCGCGGCTACGAGCAGTACTTC
cdr3_aa: CASSWTGRGYEQYF

clone_size: few
v_call: TRBV7-2
j_call: TRBJ2-3
d_call: TRBD2
cdr3_nt: TGTGCAAGCGGGGGCGAGACAGATACGCAGTATTTT
cdr3_aa: CASGGETDTQYF

clone_size: -
v_call: TRBV6-2/TRBV6-3
j_call: TRBJ1-1
d_call: -
cdr3_nt: TGTGCCAGCACCGGATACACTCGGTCTGAAGCTTTCTTT
cdr3_aa: CASTGYTRSEAFF

clone_size: many
v_call: TRBV7-6
j_call: TRBJ1-1
d_call: TRBD1
cdr3_nt: TGTGCCAGCAGCTTAAACAGGGGTGATGAAGCTTTCTTT
cdr3_aa: CASSLNRGDEAFF

clone_size: few
v_call: TRBV7-8
j_call: TRBJ2-7
d_call: TRBD1
cdr3_nt: TGTGCCAGCAGCAAGGGACAGGTCCGCTACGAGCAGTACTTC
cdr3_aa: CASSKGQVRYEQYF

clone_size: many
v_call: TRBV7-6
j_call: TRBJ2-3
d_call: TRBD2
cdr3_nt: TGTGCCAGCAGCTTAGCAACTAGCGGGGGGGAAGATACGCAGTATTTT
cdr3_aa: CASSLATSGGEDTQYF